Following are 3 T cell receptor beta chains from one sample sequenced in a study of blood T cell repertoires in COVID-19. The protocol was immunoSEQ multiplex PCR, while the TCRdb copy is restricted to in-frame clones and leaves out a portion. Here the sample spans under 550,000 clones, about 90% being singletons. Material: peripheral blood. These receptors were collected from a man younger than 35 with COVID-19, enrolled during active disease.

The chain combines TRBV27 with TRBJ2-1; 9 positions agree with TRBD2. The CDR3 covers 13 residues. V lost 7 bases, J lost 6 bases, and 4 bases stayed unmatched. Germline V gene lookup returns CDR1 MNHEY and CDR2 SMNVEV (reference sequence). The chain's CDR3 is CASKGGRVNEQFF. CDR3 sequence (DNA): TGTGCCAGCAAAGGCGGGAGGGTCAATGAGCAGTTCTTC.

The chain has TRBV7-2 and TRBJ2-2, with TRBD2 matching over 10 bases. The germline gives CDR1 SGHTA, CDR2 FQGNSA. The V segment lost 4 bases and the J segment 4 bases; nucleotides outside the gene matches: 12. The CDR3 has 18 amino acids. This CDR3 is CASSYGRLRTSGTGELFF. The DNA for the CDR3 is TGTGCCAGCAGCTATGGAAGGCTGCGGACTAGCGGCACCGGGGAGCTGTTTTTT.

The chain joins TRBV18 to TRBJ2-1; weak D call: TRBD2 (5 bases). Germline CDR1 reads KGHSH; CDR2 reads LQKENI. The CDR3 has 15 residues. Trimming pared 5 bases from V and 7 bases from J, leaving 18 bases between. CDR3 coding DNA: TGTGCCAGCTCATCCCAGGAGGTAGCCCGTAATGAGCAGTTCTTC. This translates into CASSSQEVARNEQFF.